These 5 T cell receptor beta chains share one sample of origin, sequenced in a study of technical replicates of blood from several donors. The repertoire was sequenced with immunoSEQ multiplex PCR; TCRdb's copy has only in-frame clones and lacks some. Counted here are over 75,000 clones, around 97% occurring once; the ten biggest clones make up under 0.2%. Sequencing was done on a sample of T cells isolated from PBMCs. Receptor source: a human donor in good health.

The chain couples TRBV5-8 to TRBJ2-1; 14 bases match TRBD2. CDR1 is SGHTS, CDR2 YDEGEE, per germline. This CDR3 has 17 residues. V trimming: 5 bases; J trimming: 8 bases; junction bases outside the gene matches: 12. CDR3 residues: CASSSGEGLAGEDEQFF. The CDR3 DNA sequence: TGTGCCAGCAGTTCCGGAGAGGGACTAGCGGGAGAGGATGAGCAGTTCTTC.

The rearrangement joins TRBV5-4 to TRBJ2-4; TRBD2 aligns across 10 bases. The CDR3 covers 14 residues. The trim removed 2 bases at V and 13 bases at J, leaving 9 bases unmatched. Germline V gene lookup returns CDR1 SGHNT and CDR2 YYREEE (reference sequence). CDR3 amino acids: CASSLGLAGDQQYF. As DNA, the CDR3 is TGTGCCAGCAGCTTAGGGCTAGCGGGAGACCAGCAGTACTTC. The variable domain in full, with the rest retrieved from reference TRBV5-4 and TRBJ2-4, is ETGVTQSPTHLIKTRGQQVTLRCSSQSGHNTVSWYQQALGQGPQFIFQYYREEENGRGNFPPRFSGLQFPNYSSELNVNALELDDSALYLCASSLGLAGDQQYFGAGTRLSVL.

The J gene is TRBJ2-1, the V gene TRBV6-5; no clear D. CDR1 and CDR2 from the germline V gene are MNHEY and SVGAGI. Trimming cost V 0 bases and J 8 bases, with 11 bases left between them. The CDR3 consists of 14 residues. CDR3 sequence reads: CASSYSPLSYEQFF. Here the CDR3 DNA reads TGTGCCAGCAGTTACTCGCCCCTTAGCTATGAGCAGTTCTTC.

This chain links TRBV27 with TRBJ1-1; TRBD1 might be the D (5 bases). The germline CDR1 and CDR2 sequences are MNHEY and SMNVEV (reference sequence). V lost 5 bases and J lost 6, with 10 bases in between. There are 12 residues in the CDR3. DNA for the CDR3: TGTGCCAGCAGTCCTCAGGGTGCTGAAGCTTTCTTT. Its translation is CASSPQGAEAFF.

This chain links TRBV11-1 with TRBJ2-5; TRBD2 matches 14 bases. Germline V lookup: CDR1 SGHAT, CDR2 FQDESV (reference sequence). The trim removed 5 bases at V and 2 bases at J, leaving 4 bases unmatched. This CDR3 is 16 amino acids long. The CDR3 DNA sequence: TGTGCCAGCAGCGGGCGGACTAGCGGGGGGCAAGAGACCCAGTACTTC. Protein sequence: CASSGRTSGGQETQYF.